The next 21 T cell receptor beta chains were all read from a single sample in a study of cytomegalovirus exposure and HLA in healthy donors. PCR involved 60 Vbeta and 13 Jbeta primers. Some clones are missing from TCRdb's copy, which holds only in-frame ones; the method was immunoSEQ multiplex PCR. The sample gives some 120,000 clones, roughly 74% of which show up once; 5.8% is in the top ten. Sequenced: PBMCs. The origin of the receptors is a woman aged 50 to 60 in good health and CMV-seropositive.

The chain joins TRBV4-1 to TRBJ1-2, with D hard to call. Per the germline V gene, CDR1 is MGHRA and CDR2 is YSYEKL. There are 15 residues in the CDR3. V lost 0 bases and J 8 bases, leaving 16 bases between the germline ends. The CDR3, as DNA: TGCGCCAGCAGCCAAGATGGCACCCTATCGGGAGGCTACACCTTC. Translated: CASSQDGTLSGGYTF.

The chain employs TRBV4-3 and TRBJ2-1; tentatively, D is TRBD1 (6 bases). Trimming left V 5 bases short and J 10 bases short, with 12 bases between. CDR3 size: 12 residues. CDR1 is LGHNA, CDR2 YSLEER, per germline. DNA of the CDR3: TGCGCCAGCAGCTTCTCCGGGACAGAGCAGTTCTTC. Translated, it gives CASSFSGTEQFF.

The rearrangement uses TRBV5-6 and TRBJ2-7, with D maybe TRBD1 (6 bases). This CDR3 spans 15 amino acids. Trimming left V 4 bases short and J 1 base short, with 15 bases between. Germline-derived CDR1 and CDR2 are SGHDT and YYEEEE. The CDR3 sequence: CASSAKPTGSYEQYF. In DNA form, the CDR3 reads TGTGCCAGCAGCGCTAAACCTACAGGGTCCTACGAGCAGTACTTC.

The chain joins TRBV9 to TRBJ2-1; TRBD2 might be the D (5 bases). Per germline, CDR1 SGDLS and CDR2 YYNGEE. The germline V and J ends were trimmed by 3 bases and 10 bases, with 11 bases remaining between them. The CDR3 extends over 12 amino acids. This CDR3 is CASSGSGWEQFF. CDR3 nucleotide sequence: TGTGCCAGCAGCGGGTCGGGGTGGGAGCAGTTCTTC.

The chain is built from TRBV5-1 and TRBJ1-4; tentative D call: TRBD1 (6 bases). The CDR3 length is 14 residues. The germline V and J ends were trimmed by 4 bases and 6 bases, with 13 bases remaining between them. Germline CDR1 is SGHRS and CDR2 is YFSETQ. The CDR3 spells CASSLGEGDEKLFF. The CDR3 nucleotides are TGCGCCAGCAGCCTGGGGGAGGGGGATGAAAAACTGTTTTTT.

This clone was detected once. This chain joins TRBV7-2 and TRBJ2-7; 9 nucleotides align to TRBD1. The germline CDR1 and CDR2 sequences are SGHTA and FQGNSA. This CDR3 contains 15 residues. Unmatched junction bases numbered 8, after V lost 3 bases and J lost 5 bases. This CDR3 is CASSLGGTGIHEQYF. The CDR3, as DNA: TGTGCCAGCAGCTTGGGAGGGACAGGGATCCACGAGCAGTACTTC. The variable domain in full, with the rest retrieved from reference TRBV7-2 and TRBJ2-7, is GAGVSQSPSNKVTEKGKDVELRCDPISGHTALYWYRQSLGQGLEFLIYFQGNSAPDKSGLPSDRFSAERTGGSVSTLTIQRTQQEDSAVYLCASSLGGTGIHEQYFGPGTRLTVT.

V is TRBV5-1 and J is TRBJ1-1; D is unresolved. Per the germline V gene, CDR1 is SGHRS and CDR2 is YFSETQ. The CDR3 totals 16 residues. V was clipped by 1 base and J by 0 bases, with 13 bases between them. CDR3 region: CASSLSGGGVNTEAFF. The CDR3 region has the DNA TGCGCCAGCAGCTTGAGTGGTGGAGGTGTGAACACTGAAGCTTTCTTT.

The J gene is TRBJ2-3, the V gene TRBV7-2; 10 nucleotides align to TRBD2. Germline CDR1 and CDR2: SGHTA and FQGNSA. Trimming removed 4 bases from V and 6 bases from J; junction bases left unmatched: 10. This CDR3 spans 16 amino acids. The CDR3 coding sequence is TGTGCCAGCAGCTACCCTAGTACTAGCGGGGTCGATACGCAGTATTTT. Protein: CASSYPSTSGVDTQYF.

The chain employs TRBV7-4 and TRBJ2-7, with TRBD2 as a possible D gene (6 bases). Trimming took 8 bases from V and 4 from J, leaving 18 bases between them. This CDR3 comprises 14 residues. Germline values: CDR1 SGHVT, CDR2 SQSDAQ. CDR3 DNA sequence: TGTGCCAGCGGGTGGGCAGGGAGGATGTACGAGCAGTACTTC. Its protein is CASGWAGRMYEQYF.

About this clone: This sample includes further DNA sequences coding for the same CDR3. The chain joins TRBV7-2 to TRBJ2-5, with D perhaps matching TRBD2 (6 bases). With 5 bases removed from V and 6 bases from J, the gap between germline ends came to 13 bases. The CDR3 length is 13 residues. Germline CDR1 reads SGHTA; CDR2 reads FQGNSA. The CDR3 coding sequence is TGTGCCAGCAGCCTCTTGGGAGGTCAGACCCAGTACTTC. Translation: CASSLLGGQTQYF.

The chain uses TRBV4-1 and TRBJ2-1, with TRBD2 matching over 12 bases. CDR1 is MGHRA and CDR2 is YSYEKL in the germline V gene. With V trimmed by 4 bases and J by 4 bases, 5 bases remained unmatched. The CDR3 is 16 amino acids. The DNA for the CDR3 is TGCGCCAGCAGCCTCAGGACTAGCGGGGATTACAATGAGCAGTTCTTC. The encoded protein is CASSLRTSGDYNEQFF.

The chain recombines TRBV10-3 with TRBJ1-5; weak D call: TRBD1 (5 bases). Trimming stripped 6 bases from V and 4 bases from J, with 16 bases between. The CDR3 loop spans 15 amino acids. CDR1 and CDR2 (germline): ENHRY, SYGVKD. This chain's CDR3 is CAISPRGDGNQPQHF. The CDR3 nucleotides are TGTGCCATCAGCCCCCGGGGGGATGGAAATCAGCCCCAGCATTTT.

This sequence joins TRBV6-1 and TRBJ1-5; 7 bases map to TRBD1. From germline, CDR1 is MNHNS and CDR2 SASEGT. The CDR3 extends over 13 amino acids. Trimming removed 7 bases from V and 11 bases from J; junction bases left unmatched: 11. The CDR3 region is CASISQQGSAQHF. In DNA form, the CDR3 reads TGTGCCAGCATCAGCCAACAGGGGTCAGCCCAGCATTTT.

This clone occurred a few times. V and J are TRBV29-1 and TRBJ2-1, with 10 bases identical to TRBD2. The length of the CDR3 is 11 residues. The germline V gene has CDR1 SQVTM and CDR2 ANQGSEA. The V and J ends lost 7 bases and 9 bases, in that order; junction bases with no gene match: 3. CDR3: CSGSGGFEQFF. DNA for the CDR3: TGCAGCGGTAGCGGGGGGTTTGAGCAGTTCTTC.

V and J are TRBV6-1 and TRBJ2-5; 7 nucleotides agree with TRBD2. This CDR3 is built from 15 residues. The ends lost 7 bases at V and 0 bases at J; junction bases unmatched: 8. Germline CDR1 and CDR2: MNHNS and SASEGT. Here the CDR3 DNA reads TGTGCCAGCACCGCTCGCCGGGGGGACCAAGAGACCCAGTACTTC. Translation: CASTARRGDQETQYF.

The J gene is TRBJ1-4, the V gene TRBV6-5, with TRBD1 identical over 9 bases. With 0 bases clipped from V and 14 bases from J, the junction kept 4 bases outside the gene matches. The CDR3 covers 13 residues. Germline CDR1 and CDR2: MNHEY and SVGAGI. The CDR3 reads CASSYSRDRDLFF. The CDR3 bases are TGTGCCAGCAGTTACTCGAGGGACAGGGACCTGTTTTTT.

In DNA, the CDR3 is TGTGCCAGCAGCTTGGCCCAGGGGGGCAGTCAGGGAGGCGAGCAGTACTTC. This gives the protein CASSLAQGGSQGGEQYF. The V and J genes are TRBV5-4 and TRBJ2-7; TRBD1 might be the D (7 bases). V was cut by 0 bases and J by 6 bases, with 22 bases left in between. From germline, CDR1 is SGHNT and CDR2 YYREEE (reference sequence). This CDR3 contains 17 residues.

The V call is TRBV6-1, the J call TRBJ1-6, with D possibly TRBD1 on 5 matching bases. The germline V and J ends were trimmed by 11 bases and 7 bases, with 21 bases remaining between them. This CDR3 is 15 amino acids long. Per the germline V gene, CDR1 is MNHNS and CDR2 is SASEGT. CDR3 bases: TGTGCCGGAGGGGCAGGCAGCCGAATCAATTCACCCCTCCACTTT. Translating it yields CAGGAGSRINSPLHF.

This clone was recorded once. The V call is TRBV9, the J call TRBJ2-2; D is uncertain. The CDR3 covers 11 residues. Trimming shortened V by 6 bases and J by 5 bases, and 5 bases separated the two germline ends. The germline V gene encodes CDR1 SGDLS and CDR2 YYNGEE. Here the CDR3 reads CASTKTGELFF. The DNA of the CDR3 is TGTGCCAGCACCAAAACCGGGGAGCTGTTTTTT.

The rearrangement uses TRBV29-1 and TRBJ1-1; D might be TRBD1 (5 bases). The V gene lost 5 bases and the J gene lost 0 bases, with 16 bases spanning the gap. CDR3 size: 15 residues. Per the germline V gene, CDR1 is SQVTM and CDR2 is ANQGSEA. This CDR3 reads CSVYGGLGVNTEAFF. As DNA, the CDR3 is TGCAGCGTTTATGGTGGGTTAGGGGTGAACACTGAAGCTTTCTTT.

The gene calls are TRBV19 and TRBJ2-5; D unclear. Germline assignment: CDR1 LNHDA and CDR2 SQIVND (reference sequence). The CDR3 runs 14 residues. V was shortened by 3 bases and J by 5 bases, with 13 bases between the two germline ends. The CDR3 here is CASSMMEQSETQYF. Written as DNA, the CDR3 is TGTGCCAGTAGTATGATGGAGCAGTCTGAGACCCAGTACTTC.